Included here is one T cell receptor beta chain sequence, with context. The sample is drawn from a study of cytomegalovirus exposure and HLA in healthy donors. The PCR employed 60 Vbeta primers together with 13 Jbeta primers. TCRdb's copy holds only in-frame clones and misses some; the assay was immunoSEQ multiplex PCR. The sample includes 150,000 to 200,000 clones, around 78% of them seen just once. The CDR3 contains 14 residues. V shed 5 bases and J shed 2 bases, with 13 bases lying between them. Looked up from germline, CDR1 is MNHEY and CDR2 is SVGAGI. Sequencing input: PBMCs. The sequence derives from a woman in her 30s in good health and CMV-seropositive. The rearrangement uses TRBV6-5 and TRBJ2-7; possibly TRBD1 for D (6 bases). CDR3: CASSPDRSTYEQYF. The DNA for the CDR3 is TGTGCCAGCAGTCCTGACAGGAGTACCTACGAGCAGTACTTC.